The source of this TCR beta chain is a study of cytomegalovirus exposure and HLA in healthy donors. This clone has a single count. Its antigen is as yet unknown. Germline V gene data show CDR1 as SEHNR and CDR2 as FQNEAQ (reference sequence). The V end lost 3 bases, the J end lost 6 bases, and 16 bases lay between the germline ends. This CDR3 region has 15 residues. Study-wide results and caveats: The study recorded over 150 TCR beta chains that were cytomegalovirus-associated.

Amplification used 60 Vbeta primers and 13 Jbeta primers. Sequenced by immunoSEQ multiplex PCR; TCRdb stores in-frame clones only, minus some. The data hold about 160,000 clones, with 85% observed a single time. The sequencing input was PBMCs. The clonotype originates from a young man in good health and CMV-seropositive. V is TRBV7-9 and J is TRBJ2-3; D possibly corresponds to TRBD2 (6 bases). CDR3 protein: CASSLALAGSDTQYF. In DNA, the CDR3 is TGTGCCAGCAGCTTGGCGCTGGCGGGGAGCGATACGCAGTATTTT.